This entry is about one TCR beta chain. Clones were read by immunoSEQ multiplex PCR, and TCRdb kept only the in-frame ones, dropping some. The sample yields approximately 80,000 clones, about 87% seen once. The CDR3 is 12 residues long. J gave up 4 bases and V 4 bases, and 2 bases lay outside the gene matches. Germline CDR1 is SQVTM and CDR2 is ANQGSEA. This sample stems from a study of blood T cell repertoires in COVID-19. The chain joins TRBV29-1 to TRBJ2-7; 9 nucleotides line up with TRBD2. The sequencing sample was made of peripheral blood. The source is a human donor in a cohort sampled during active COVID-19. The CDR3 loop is CSVVSGSYEQYF. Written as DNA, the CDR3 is TGCAGCGTTGTTAGCGGGAGTTACGAGCAGTACTTC.